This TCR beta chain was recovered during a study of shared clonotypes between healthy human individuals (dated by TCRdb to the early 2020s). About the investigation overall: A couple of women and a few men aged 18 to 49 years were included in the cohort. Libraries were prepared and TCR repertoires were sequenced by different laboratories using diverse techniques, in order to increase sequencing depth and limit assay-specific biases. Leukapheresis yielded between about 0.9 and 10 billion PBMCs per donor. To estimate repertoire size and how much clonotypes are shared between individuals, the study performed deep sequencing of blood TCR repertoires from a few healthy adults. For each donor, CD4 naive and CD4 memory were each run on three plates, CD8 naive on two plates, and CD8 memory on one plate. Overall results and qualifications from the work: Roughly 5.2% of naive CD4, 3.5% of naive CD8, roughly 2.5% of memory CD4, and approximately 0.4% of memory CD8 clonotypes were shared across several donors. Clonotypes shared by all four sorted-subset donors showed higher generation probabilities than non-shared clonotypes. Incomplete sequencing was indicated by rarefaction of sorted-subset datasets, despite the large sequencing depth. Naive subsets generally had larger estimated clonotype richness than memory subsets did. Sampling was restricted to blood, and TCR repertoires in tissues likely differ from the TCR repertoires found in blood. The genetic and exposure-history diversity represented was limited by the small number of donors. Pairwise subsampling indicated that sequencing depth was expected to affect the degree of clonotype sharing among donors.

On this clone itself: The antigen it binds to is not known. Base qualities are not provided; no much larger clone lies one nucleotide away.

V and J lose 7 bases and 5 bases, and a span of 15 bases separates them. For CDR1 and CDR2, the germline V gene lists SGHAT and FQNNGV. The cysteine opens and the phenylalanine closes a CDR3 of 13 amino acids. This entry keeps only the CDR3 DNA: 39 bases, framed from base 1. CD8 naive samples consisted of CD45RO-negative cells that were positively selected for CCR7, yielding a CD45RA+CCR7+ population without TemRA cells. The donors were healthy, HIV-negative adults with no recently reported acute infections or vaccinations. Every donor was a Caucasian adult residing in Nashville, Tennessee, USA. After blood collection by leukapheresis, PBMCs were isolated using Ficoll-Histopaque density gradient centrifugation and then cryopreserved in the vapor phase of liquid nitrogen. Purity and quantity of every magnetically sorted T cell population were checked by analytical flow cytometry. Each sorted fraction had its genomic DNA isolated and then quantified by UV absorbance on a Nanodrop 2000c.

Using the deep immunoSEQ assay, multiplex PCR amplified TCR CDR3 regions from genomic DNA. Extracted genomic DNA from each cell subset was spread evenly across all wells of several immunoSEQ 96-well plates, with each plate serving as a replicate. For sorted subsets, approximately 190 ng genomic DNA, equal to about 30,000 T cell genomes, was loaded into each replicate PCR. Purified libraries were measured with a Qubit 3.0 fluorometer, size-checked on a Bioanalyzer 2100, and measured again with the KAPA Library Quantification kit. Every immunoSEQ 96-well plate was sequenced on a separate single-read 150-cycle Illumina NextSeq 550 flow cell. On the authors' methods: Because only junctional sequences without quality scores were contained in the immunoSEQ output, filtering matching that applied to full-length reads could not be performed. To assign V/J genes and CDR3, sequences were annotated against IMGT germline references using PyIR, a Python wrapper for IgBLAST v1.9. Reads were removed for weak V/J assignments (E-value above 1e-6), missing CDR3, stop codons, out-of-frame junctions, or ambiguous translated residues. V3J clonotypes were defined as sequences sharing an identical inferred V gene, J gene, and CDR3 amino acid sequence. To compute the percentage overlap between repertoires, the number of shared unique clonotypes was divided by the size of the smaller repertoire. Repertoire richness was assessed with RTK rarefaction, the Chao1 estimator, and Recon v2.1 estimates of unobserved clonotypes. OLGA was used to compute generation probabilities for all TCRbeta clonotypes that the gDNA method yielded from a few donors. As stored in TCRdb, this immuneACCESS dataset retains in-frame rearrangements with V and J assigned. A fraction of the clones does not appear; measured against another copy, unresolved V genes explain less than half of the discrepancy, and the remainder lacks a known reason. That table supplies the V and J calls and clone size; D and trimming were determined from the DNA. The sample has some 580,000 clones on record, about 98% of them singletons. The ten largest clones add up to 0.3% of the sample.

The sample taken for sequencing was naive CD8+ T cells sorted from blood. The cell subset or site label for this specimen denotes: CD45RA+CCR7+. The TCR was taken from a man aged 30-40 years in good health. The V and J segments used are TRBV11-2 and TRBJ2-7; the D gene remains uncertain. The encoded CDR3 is CASTRGVPDEQYF. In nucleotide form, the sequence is TGTGCCAGCACCCGAGGCGTCCCGGACGAGCAGTACTTC.